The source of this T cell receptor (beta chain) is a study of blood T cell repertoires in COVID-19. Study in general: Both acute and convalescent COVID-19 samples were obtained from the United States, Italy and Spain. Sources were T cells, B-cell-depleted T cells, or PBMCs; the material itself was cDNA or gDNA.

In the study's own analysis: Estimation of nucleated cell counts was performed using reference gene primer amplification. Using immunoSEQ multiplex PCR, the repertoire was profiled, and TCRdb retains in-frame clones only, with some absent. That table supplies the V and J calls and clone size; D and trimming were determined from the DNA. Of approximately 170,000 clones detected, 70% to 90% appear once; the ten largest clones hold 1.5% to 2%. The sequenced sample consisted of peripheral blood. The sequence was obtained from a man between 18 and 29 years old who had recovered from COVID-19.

CDR3 coding DNA: TGTGCCAGCAGCCCTGGACTAGCGGCAAACAATGAGCAGTTCTTC. Translated, it gives CASSPGLAANNEQFF. The chain couples TRBV9 to TRBJ2-1; 10 positions agree with TRBD2. Germline V gene lookup returns CDR1 SGDLS and CDR2 YYNGEE. The trim removed 4 bases at V and 5 bases at J, leaving 6 bases unmatched. CDR3 size: 15 residues.